Presented here are 14 T cell receptor beta chains from one specimen sequenced in a study of T cell responses to AZD1222 COVID-19 vaccine. The protocol was immunoSEQ multiplex PCR, while the TCRdb copy is restricted to in-frame clones and leaves out a portion. The table has 150,000 to 200,000 clones, 75% to 90% seen once. The starting material was peripheral blood, obtained on day 0 of MenACWY control vaccination. The receptors originated from an adult in good health.

The chain joins TRBV6-5 to TRBJ1-2; the D is unclear. Trimming took off 3 bases at V and 4 bases at J, with 18 bases between the two ends. CDR1 and CDR2 from the germline V gene are MNHEY and SVGAGI. The CDR3 contains 16 residues. CDR3 loop: CASSYIVFGGTYGYTF. For the CDR3, the DNA is TGTGCCAGCAGTTATATTGTCTTCGGCGGAACCTATGGCTACACCTTC.

The chain's CDR3 is CASSSGTGEQYF. CDR3 in DNA: TGTGCCAGCAGTTCCGGGACCGGCGAGCAGTACTTC. V is TRBV6-5 and J is TRBJ2-7; D assignment may be TRBD1 or TRBD2 (5 bases each). V was trimmed by 4 bases and J by 6 bases, leaving 10 bases between them. Germline CDR1 and CDR2: MNHEY and SVGAGI. The CDR3 contains 12 residues.

The chain recombines TRBV30 with TRBJ1-5; D not certain. Germline V gene data show CDR1 as GTSNPN and CDR2 as SVGIG (reference sequence). V lost 0 bases to trimming and J lost 0 bases, with 9 bases between them. CDR3 size: 15 residues. The CDR3 is CAWSVGEYSNQPQHF. The CDR3 coding sequence is TGTGCCTGGAGTGTAGGAGAATATAGCAATCAGCCCCAGCATTTT.

The chain links TRBV27 to TRBJ2-1; 11 bases are a match to TRBD2. The germline CDR1 and CDR2 sequences are MNHEY and SMNVEV (reference sequence). J was trimmed by 0 bases and V by 6 bases; bases with no gene match: 10. The CDR3 consists of 18 residues. The DNA of the CDR3 is TGTGCCAGCAGGCTGACTAGCGGGACGTCAAGCTCCTACAATGAGCAGTTCTTC. Protein: CASRLTSGTSSSYNEQFF.

The chain recombines TRBV11-2 with TRBJ1-3, with D possibly being TRBD1 (5 bases). Germline assignment: CDR1 SGHAT and CDR2 FQNNGV. The length of the CDR3 is 15 residues. V was shortened by 5 bases and J by 0 bases, with 11 bases between the two germline ends. The CDR3 DNA follows: TGTGCCAGCAGCCCCGGACACAGCTCTGGAAACACCATATATTTT. Its translation is CASSPGHSSGNTIYF.

The DNA of the CDR3 is TGTGCCAGTAAAAGCGGGAGGGAAGCAGATACGCAGTATTTT. The encoded protein is CASKSGREADTQYF. The V call is TRBV28, the J call TRBJ2-3; 10 bases map to TRBD2. The CDR3 has 14 residues. Germline assignment: CDR1 MDHEN and CDR2 SYDVKM. The V gene end was trimmed by 9 bases and the J gene end by 4 bases; junction bases not matched to a gene: 7.

The table lists this clone with a few counts. The V call is TRBV28, the J call TRBJ2-7, with D tentatively TRBD1 (5 bases). Germline CDR1 reads MDHEN; CDR2 reads SYDVKM. V was shortened by 2 bases and J by 5 bases, with 13 bases between the two germline ends. CDR3 length: 14 residues. The CDR3 loop is CASSLDTGFNEQYF. The CDR3 nucleotides are TGTGCCAGCAGTTTAGATACAGGTTTCAACGAGCAGTACTTC.

The chain employs TRBV18 and TRBJ1-2, with D possibly TRBD1 on 6 matching bases. Germline lookup yields CDR1 KGHSH and CDR2 LQKENI. The CDR3 is 15 residues long. V was cut by 4 bases and J by 5 bases, with 17 bases left in between. CDR3: CASSLFRGNDYGYTF. In DNA, the CDR3 is TGTGCCAGCTCACTCTTCAGGGGAAATGATTATGGCTACACCTTC. The full variable domain, its missing parts supplied by reference TRBV18 and TRBJ1-2, is NAGVMQNPRHLVRRRGQEARLRCSPMKGHSHVYWYRQLPEEGLKFMVYLQKENIIDESGMPKERFSAEFPKEGPSILRIQQVVRGDSAAYFCASSLFRGNDYGYTFGSGTRLTVV.

V is TRBV19 and J is TRBJ2-3; 7 nucleotides line up with TRBD1. This CDR3 comprises 13 residues. Per germline, CDR1 LNHDA and CDR2 SQIVND (reference sequence). V lost 8 bases, J lost 1 base, and 3 bases stayed unmatched. CDR3 loop: CASGTAGTDTQYF. DNA of the CDR3: TGTGCCAGTGGGACAGCGGGCACAGATACGCAGTATTTT.

The chain is built from TRBV27 and TRBJ1-6, with TRBD1 as a possible D gene (5 bases). Trimming took off 4 bases at V and 2 bases at J, with 12 bases between the two ends. Germline V gives CDR1 MNHEY, CDR2 SMNVEV (reference sequence). The CDR3 runs to 16 residues. The CDR3 DNA reads as TGTGCCAGCAGTTCCGACGGGGCGACCTATAATTCACCCCTCCACTTT. Amino acids: CASSSDGATYNSPLHF.

This chain connects TRBV9 to TRBJ2-1; no clear D gene. The germline V gene has CDR1 SGDLS and CDR2 YYNGEE. This CDR3 spans 12 amino acids. The ends were cut back, 4 bases at V and 7 bases at J, with 9 bases in the middle. CDR3 amino acids: CASSYGLNEQFF. The CDR3 DNA reads as TGTGCCAGCAGCTATGGGCTGAATGAGCAGTTCTTC. Based on the CDR3 plus reference TRBV9 and TRBJ2-1, the full variable domain is DSGVTQTPKHLITATGQRVTLRCSPRSGDLSVYWYQQSLDQGLQFLIQYYNGEERAKGNILERFSAQQFPDLHSELNLSSLELGDSALYFCASSYGLNEQFFGPGTRLTVL.

The J gene is TRBJ1-6, the V gene TRBV5-1; tentative D call: TRBD1 (6 bases). The CDR3 covers 14 residues. V was clipped by 4 bases and J by 6 bases, with 11 bases between them. Germline V gene sequence: CDR1 SGHRS, CDR2 YFSETQ. The CDR3: CASSAGTTNSPLHF. The CDR3 nucleotides read TGCGCCAGCAGCGCGGGGACAACTAATTCACCCCTCCACTTT.

The rearrangement uses TRBV7-8 and TRBJ2-2, with TRBD1 as a possible D gene (5 bases). CDR3 size: 15 residues. V dropped 6 bases and J dropped 3 bases, with 14 bases sitting between them. Germline assignment: CDR1 SGHVS and CDR2 FQNEAQ. The CDR3 here is CASSLTGPYTGELFF. In DNA, the CDR3 is TGTGCCAGCAGTCTCACAGGCCCGTACACCGGGGAGCTGTTTTTT.

DNA of the CDR3: TGTGCCAGCAGCTTTTCCGGGACAGGGCCCTACGAGCAGTACTTC. Amino acids: CASSFSGTGPYEQYF. The V and J genes are TRBV9 and TRBJ2-7; the match to TRBD1 covers 9 bases. This CDR3 has 15 amino acids. With 4 bases clipped from V and 2 bases from J, the junction kept 7 bases outside the gene matches. Germline V gives CDR1 SGDLS, CDR2 YYNGEE.